One sample yielded the 24 T cell receptor beta chains listed below, sequenced in a study of T-cell memory formation after mild COVID-19. TCRdb re-analysed the 5' RACE reads in MiXCR, keeping a single row per CDR3 protein. The sample lists 550,000 to 600,000 distinct CDR3 sequences; approximately 15% were seen once. Sequencing was done on a sample of PBMCs or a T cell subset sorted from them (not recorded which). These receptors all come from an adult woman who had mild COVID-19 (a few samples of this study predate the infection). Cell type and time point are not known.

This clonotype appeared a few times. This rearrangement joins TRBV4-1 to TRBJ2-1; 8 bases agree with TRBD2. The V gene's germline CDR1 is MGHRA and CDR2 YSYEKL. This CDR3 is built from 15 residues. The ends lost 4 bases at V and 8 bases at J; junction bases unmatched: 10. The CDR3 nucleotides are TGCGCCAGCAGCCTAGTAGCGACCGGGGGGGATGAGCAGTTCTTC. Translated, it gives CASSLVATGGDEQFF.

This chain links TRBV30 with TRBJ2-6; the D call may be TRBD1 or TRBD2 (5 bases each). Germline assignment: CDR1 GTSNPN and CDR2 SVGIG (reference sequence). The CDR3 runs 15 residues. V lost 2 bases and J lost 1, with 9 bases in between. DNA for the CDR3: TGTGCCTGGAGTTTGGGACCGTCTGGGGCCAACGTCCTGACTTTC. It is translated as CAWSLGPSGANVLTF.

The V call is TRBV23-1, the J call TRBJ2-7; D unclear. TRBV23-1 is sorted into the ORF group, with uncertain function. This CDR3 spans 16 amino acids. V was shortened by 0 bases and J by 3 bases, with 15 bases between the two germline ends. The CDR3 is CASSQSFNGPFYEQYF. The CDR3 coding sequence is TGCGCCAGCAGTCAATCGTTCAACGGGCCCTTCTACGAGCAGTACTTC.

V gene TRBV20-1 combines with J gene TRBJ2-7; 11 bases are a match to TRBD2. CDR1 and CDR2 from the germline V gene are DFQATT and SNEGSKA (reference sequence). This CDR3 has 16 residues. The V and J ends lost 6 bases and 2 bases, in that order; junction bases with no gene match: 12. The chain's CDR3 is CSAPRGGLAETYEQYF. For the CDR3, the DNA is TGCAGTGCCCCTAGGGGGGGACTAGCGGAGACCTACGAGCAGTACTTC.

In this sample, this clonotype turned up a few times. This chain links TRBV6-1 with TRBJ2-7, with a weak D call TRBD2 (6 bases). The CDR3 runs to 16 residues. Germline V gene sequence: CDR1 MNHNS, CDR2 SASEGT. V lost 4 bases and J lost 2, with 18 bases in between. The DNA for the CDR3 is TGTGCCAGCAGTGCTGTGACACCGGGGGTGCCCTACGAGCAGTACTTC. It encodes CASSAVTPGVPYEQYF.

The J gene is TRBJ2-1, the V gene TRBV7-2; no reliable D call. Germline lookup yields CDR1 SGHTA and CDR2 FQGNSA. This CDR3 spans 15 amino acids. The V and J ends lost 5 bases and 0 bases respectively, with 11 bases between them. CDR3 protein: CASSLTQSSYNEQFF. The CDR3, as DNA: TGTGCCAGCAGCCTTACACAGAGCTCCTACAATGAGCAGTTCTTC.

The rearrangement joins TRBV24-1 to TRBJ1-1; possibly TRBD1 for D (5 bases). The CDR3 sequence is 13 residues long. Looked up from germline, CDR1 is KGHDR and CDR2 is SFDVKD. Trimming cost V 5 bases and J 7 bases, with 13 bases left between them. The CDR3 nucleotides read TGTGCCACCAGTGCGGTAGACAGACGTGAAGCTTTCTTT. Protein sequence: CATSAVDRREAFF.

The chain employs TRBV12-3 or TRBV12-4 and TRBJ2-2; 8 bases are a match to TRBD2. The junction had 9 bases not matched to a gene; V was cut back by 6 bases and J by 3 bases. There are 16 residues in the CDR3. The CDR3: CASSNVAGGYTGELFF. The DNA of the CDR3 is TGTGCCAGCAGCAATGTGGCGGGAGGCTACACCGGGGAGCTGTTTTTT.

The chain recombines TRBV6-2 or TRBV6-3 with TRBJ2-1; unclear D gene. The CDR3 consists of 15 residues. CDR1 MNHEY and CDR2 SVGEGT come from the germline V gene. V lost 2 bases and J 5 bases, leaving 13 bases between the germline ends. CDR3: CASSYKGIVNNEQFF. The DNA of the CDR3 is TGTGCCAGCAGTTACAAAGGGATAGTTAACAATGAGCAGTTCTTC.

This clonotype showed up just a few times. This chain uses TRBV12-3 or TRBV12-4 with TRBJ2-2; 12 bases are shared with TRBD2. The CDR3 length is 19 residues. Trimming cost V 7 bases and J 4 bases; bases outside gene matches: 16. As DNA, the CDR3 is TGTGCCAGCAAGAAGACAAGGCTAGCGGGGGGGCCGGCCACCGGGGAGCTGTTTTTT. Its translation: CASKKTRLAGGPATGELFF.

The rearrangement uses TRBV20-1 and TRBJ2-7, with D perhaps matching TRBD1 (6 bases). In germline, CDR1 is DFQATT, CDR2 SNEGSKA (reference sequence). V was pared by 2 bases and J by 2 bases, with 10 bases between. The CDR3 totals 13 residues. The CDR3 here is CSARLHRAYEQYF. The CDR3, as DNA: TGCAGTGCTAGACTCCACAGGGCCTACGAGCAGTACTTC.

The sample holds one count of this clonotype. The V and J genes are TRBV2 and TRBJ2-3, with 11 nucleotides matching TRBD2. The V gene end was trimmed by 0 bases and the J gene end by 0 bases; junction bases not matched to a gene: 8. The CDR3 has 19 residues. Germline V gives CDR1 SNHLY, CDR2 FYNNEI. CDR3 loop: CASSEADLAGGLSTDTQYF. In DNA form, the CDR3 reads TGTGCCAGCAGTGAAGCCGACTTAGCGGGGGGGCTGAGCACAGATACGCAGTATTTT.

The rearrangement uses TRBV5-5 and TRBJ1-1; D gene uncertain. Trimming took off 0 bases at V and 4 bases at J, with 13 bases between the two ends. CDR3 length equals 15 residues. CDR1 and CDR2 from the germline V gene are SGHKS and YYEKEE (reference sequence). The CDR3 coding sequence is TGTGCCAGCAGCTTGGATCTGGTACTGAGCACTGAAGCTTTCTTT. Translated: CASSLDLVLSTEAFF.

This sequence joins TRBV9 and TRBJ1-2, with 7 nucleotides matching TRBD1. The CDR3 covers 15 residues. Unmatched junction bases numbered 8, after V lost 0 bases and J lost 6 bases. CDR1 is SGDLS and CDR2 is YYNGEE in the germline V gene. CDR3 DNA: TGTGCCAGCAGCGTAGGAGCACAGGGGTTGGATGGCTACACCTTC. This encodes CASSVGAQGLDGYTF.

The J gene is TRBJ2-2, the V gene TRBV6-5, with 7 bases fitting TRBD2. J lost 5 bases, V lost 2 bases, and 11 bases had no gene match. CDR3 length: 17 residues. Germline assignment: CDR1 MNHEY and CDR2 SVGAGI. This chain's CDR3 is CASSYVDLAEKTGELFF. Here the CDR3 DNA reads TGTGCCAGCAGTTACGTAGACCTAGCGGAGAAAACCGGGGAGCTGTTTTTT.

The genes are TRBV20-1 and TRBJ2-5, with D uncertain. There are 13 residues in the CDR3. The germline CDR1 and CDR2 sequences are DFQATT and SNEGSKA (reference sequence). Between the trimmed V and J ends, which lost 5 bases and 5 bases, there was a span of 15 bases. CDR3 region: CSAVDKTPETQYF. The CDR3 DNA reads TGCAGTGCTGTCGACAAGACACCGGAGACCCAGTACTTC.

This clonotype was seen only a few times. The V gene is TRBV19, the J gene TRBJ2-7; tentatively, D is TRBD1 (5 bases). Trimming pared 1 base from V and 3 bases from J, leaving 10 bases between. The CDR3 spans 14 residues. Germline CDR1 is LNHDA and CDR2 is SQIVND (reference sequence). The CDR3 spells CASSIGSGNYEQYF. The CDR3 DNA follows: TGTGCCAGTAGTATAGGATCAGGGAACTACGAGCAGTACTTC.

The chain couples TRBV7-7 to TRBJ2-1; 12 nucleotides match TRBD2. The CDR3 has 15 amino acids. Germline V lookup: CDR1 SSHAT, CDR2 FNYEAQ (reference sequence). V dropped 1 base and J dropped 9; count of bases not matched to a gene: 4. CDR3 sequence reads: CASSLETSGGGEQFF. The CDR3 DNA sequence: TGTGCCAGCAGCTTAGAGACTAGCGGGGGAGGTGAGCAGTTCTTC.

The J gene is TRBJ1-2, the V gene TRBV18, with D possibly being TRBD1 (5 bases). Germline V CDR1 and CDR2: KGHSH, LQKENI. V was shortened by 5 bases and J by 7 bases, with 20 bases between the two germline ends. The CDR3 has 15 residues. The CDR3 reads CASSEGLGPLSGYTF. DNA for the CDR3: TGTGCCAGCTCAGAAGGCCTGGGACCTCTCTCTGGCTACACCTTC.

This clonotype has only a few counts. A single base separates this from a much larger clone, so it may be a read error. V and J are TRBV9 and TRBJ2-2; D uncertain. The length of the CDR3 is 12 residues. Between the trimmed V and J ends, which lost 0 bases and 4 bases, there was a span of 1 base. Germline CDR1 and CDR2: SGDLS and YYNGEE. DNA of the CDR3: TGTGCCAGCAGCGTAGTCACCGGGGAGCTGTTTTTT. Amino acid sequence: CASSVVTGELFF.

Only a few counts were recorded for this clonotype. V gene TRBV10-2 combines with J gene TRBJ2-3; 10 bases are a match to TRBD2. CDR1 is WSHSY and CDR2 is SAAADI in the germline V gene. V lost 7 bases and J lost 4; bases outside the gene matches: 11. This CDR3 comprises 16 residues. The CDR3 reads CASNPRAGGVADTQYF. In DNA form, the CDR3 reads TGCGCCAGCAATCCTCGAGCGGGGGGGGTAGCAGATACGCAGTATTTT.

This chain connects TRBV7-8 to TRBJ2-7; 7 positions match TRBD1. The length of the CDR3 is 16 residues. From germline, CDR1 is SGHVS and CDR2 FQNEAQ. The ends lost 5 bases at V and 4 bases at J; junction bases unmatched: 14. The CDR3 is CASSQLSGGSPYEQYF. The CDR3 DNA is TGTGCCAGCAGCCAACTATCAGGGGGTAGCCCATACGAGCAGTACTTC. The full variable domain, completed using reference TRBV7-8 and TRBJ2-7, is GAGVSQSPRYKVAKRGQDVALRCDPISGHVSLFWYQQALGQGPEFLTYFQNEAQLDKSGLPSDRFFAERPEGSVSTLKIQRTQQEDSAVYLCASSQLSGGSPYEQYFGPGTRLTVT.

This clonotype was detected a few times. The rearrangement links TRBV23-1 to TRBJ2-1; 9 nucleotides line up with TRBD1. TRBV23-1 is an ORF for which the function is uncertain. Losses at the gene ends were 0 bases for V and 9 bases for J; bases not matched to a gene: 18. The CDR3 spans 19 residues. CDR3 bases: TGCGCCAGCAGTCAATCTATTCGATGGAGGGACAGGGAGAAGGGTGAGCAGTTCTTC. Amino acids: CASSQSIRWRDREKGEQFF.

The rearrangement uses TRBV6-5 and TRBJ2-7, with 8 bases matching TRBD1. Germline assignment: CDR1 MNHEY and CDR2 SVGAGI. Trimming took 0 bases from V and 2 from J; bases not matched to a gene: 3. The CDR3 sequence is 15 residues long. This CDR3 is CASSYSVTGAYEQYF. CDR3 nucleotide sequence: TGTGCCAGCAGTTACTCAGTGACAGGGGCCTACGAGCAGTACTTC.